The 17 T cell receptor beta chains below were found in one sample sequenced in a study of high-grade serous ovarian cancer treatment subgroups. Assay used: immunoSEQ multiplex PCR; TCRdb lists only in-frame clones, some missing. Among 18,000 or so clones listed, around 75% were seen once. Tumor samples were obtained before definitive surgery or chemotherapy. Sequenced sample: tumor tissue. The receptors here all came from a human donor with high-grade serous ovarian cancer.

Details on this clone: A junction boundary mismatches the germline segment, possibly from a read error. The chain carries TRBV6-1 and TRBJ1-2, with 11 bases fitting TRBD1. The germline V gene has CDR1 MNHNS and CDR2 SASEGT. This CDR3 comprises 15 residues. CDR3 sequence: CASSLDLGQGVHSPF. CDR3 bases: TGTGCCAGCAGTCTGGACCTGGGACAGGGGGTCCACTCCCCCTTC.

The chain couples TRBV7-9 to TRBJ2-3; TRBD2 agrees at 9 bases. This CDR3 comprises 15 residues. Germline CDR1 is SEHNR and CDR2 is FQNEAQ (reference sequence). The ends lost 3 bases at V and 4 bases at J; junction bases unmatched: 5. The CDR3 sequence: CASSFTAGGPDTQYF. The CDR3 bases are TGTGCCAGCAGCTTTACAGCGGGAGGCCCAGATACGCAGTATTTT.

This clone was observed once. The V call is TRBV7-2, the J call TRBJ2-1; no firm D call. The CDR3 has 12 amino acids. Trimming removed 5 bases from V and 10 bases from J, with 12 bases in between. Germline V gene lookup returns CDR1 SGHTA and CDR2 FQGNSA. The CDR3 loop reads CASSPLNREQFF. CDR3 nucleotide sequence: TGTGCCAGCAGCCCCTTGAATAGGGAGCAGTTCTTC.

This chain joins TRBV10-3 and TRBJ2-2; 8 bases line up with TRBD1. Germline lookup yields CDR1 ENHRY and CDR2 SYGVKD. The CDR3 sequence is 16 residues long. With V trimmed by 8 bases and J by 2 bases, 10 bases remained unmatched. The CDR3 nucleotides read TGTGCCATCTCGTTTCCCAGGGGGCTCAACACCGGGGAGCTGTTTTTT. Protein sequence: CAISFPRGLNTGELFF.

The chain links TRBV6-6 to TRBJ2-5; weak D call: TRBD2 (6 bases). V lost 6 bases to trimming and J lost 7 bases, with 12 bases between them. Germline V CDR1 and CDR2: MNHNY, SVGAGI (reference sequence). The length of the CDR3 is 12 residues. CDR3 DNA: TGTGCCAGCAGCCCGATCGGGGGGACCCAGTACTTC. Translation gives CASSPIGGTQYF.

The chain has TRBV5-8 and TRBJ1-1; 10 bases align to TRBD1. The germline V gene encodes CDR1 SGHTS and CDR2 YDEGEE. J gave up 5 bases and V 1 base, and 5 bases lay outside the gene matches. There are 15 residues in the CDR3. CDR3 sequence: CASSLRTGGWTEAFF. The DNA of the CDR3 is TGTGCCAGCAGCTTGCGGACAGGGGGTTGGACTGAAGCTTTCTTT. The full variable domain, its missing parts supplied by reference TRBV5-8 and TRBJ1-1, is EAGVTQSPTHLIKTRGQQATLRCSPISGHTSVYWYQQALGLGLQFLLWYDEGEERNRGNFPPRFSGRQFPNYSSELNVNALELEDSALYLCASSLRTGGWTEAFFGQGTRLTVV.

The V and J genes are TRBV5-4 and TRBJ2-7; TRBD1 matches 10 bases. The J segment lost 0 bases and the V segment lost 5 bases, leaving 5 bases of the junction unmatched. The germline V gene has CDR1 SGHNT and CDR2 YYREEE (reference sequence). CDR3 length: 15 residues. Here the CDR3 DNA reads TGTGCCAGCAGTACGTGGACAGGGGGCTCCTACGAGCAGTACTTC. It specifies CASSTWTGGSYEQYF.

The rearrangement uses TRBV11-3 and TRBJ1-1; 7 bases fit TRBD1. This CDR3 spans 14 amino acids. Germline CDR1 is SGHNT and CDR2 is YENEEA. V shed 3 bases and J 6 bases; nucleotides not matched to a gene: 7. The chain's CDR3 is CASSFSRGKAEAFF. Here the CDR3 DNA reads TGTGCCAGCAGCTTCTCCAGGGGGAAGGCTGAAGCTTTCTTT.

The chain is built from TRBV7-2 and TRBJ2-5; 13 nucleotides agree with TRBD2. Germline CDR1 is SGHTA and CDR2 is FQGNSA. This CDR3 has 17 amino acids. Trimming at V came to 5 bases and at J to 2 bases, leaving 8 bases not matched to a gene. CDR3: CASSLTLGLAGQETQYF. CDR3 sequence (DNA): TGTGCCAGCAGCCTGACCTTGGGACTAGCGGGACAAGAGACCCAGTACTTC.

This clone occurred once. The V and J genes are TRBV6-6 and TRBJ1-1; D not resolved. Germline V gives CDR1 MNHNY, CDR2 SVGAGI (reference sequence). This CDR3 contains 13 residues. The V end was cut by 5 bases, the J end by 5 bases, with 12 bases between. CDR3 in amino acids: CASSDPHKTEAFF. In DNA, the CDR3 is TGTGCCAGCAGTGACCCCCACAAGACTGAAGCTTTCTTT.

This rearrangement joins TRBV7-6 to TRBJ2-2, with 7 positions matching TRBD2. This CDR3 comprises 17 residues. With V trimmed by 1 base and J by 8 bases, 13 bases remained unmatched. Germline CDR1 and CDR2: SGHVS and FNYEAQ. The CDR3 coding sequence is TGTGCCAGCAGCTTAGGACCCCCGGGACTAAACCGAGGGGAGCTGTTTTTT. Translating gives CASSLGPPGLNRGELFF.

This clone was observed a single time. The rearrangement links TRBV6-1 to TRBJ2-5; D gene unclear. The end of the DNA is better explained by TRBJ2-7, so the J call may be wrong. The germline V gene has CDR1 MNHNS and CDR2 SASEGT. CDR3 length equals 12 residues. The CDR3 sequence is CASRVLGYEQYF. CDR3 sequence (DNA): TGTGCCAGCAGGGTACTTGGCTACGAGCAGTACTTC.

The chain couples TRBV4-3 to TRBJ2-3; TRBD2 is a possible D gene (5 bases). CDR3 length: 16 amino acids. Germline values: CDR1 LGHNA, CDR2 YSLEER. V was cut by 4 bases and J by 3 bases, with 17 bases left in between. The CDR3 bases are TGCGCCAGCAGCCCCCGGGGTCCGGAAACTACAGATACGCAGTATTTT. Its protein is CASSPRGPETTDTQYF.

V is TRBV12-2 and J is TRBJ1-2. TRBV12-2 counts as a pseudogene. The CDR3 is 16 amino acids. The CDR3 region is CASRSSMGGRSYGYTF. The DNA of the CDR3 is TGTGCAAGTCGCTCCTCGATGGGGGGTCGGAGCTATGGCTACACCTTC.

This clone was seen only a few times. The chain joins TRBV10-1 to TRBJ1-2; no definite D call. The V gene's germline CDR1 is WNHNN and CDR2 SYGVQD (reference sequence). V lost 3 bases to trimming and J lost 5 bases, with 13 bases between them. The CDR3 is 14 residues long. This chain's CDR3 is CASSDGRVLYGYTF. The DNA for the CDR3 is TGCGCCAGCAGTGATGGGCGGGTGTTATATGGCTACACCTTC.

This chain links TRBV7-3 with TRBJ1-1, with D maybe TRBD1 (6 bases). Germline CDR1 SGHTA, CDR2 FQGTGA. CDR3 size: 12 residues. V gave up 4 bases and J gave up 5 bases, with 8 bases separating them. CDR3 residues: CASSSQGTEAFF. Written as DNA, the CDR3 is TGTGCCAGCAGCTCTCAGGGGACTGAAGCTTTCTTT.

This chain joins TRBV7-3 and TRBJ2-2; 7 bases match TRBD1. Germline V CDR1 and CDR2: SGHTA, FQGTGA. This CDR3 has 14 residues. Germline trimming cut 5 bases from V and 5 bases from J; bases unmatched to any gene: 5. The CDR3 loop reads CASSPGTATGELFF. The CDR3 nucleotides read TGTGCCAGCAGCCCTGGGACAGCGACCGGGGAGCTGTTTTTT.